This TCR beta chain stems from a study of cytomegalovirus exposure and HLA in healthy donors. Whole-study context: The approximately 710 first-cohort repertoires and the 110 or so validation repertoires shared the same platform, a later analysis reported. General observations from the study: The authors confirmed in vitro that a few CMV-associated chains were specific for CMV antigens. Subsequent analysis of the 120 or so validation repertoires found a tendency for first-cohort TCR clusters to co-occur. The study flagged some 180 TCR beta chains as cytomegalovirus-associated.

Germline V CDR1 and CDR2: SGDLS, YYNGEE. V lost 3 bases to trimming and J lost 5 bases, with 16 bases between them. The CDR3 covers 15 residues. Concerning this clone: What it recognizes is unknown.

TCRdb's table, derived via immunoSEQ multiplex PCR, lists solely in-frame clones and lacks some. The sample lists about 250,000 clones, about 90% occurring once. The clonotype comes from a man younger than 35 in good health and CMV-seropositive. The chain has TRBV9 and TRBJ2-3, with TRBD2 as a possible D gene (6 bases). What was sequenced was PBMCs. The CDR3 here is CASSANSGEGDTQYF. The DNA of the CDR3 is TGTGCCAGCAGCGCCAACTCGGGAGAGGGAGATACGCAGTATTTT.